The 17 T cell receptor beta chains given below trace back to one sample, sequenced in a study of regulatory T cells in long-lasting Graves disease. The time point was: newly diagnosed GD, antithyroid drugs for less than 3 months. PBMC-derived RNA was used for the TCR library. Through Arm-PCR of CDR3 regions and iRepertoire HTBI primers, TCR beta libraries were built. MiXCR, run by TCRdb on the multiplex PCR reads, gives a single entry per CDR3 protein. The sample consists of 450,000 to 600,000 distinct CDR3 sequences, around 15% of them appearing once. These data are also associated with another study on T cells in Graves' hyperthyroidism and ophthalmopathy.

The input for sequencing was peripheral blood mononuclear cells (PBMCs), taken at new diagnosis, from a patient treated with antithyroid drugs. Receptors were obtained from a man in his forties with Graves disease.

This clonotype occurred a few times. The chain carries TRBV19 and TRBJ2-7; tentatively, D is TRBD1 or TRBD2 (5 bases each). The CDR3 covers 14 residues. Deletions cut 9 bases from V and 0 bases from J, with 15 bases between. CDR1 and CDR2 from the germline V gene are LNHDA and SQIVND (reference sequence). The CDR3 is CASTRGGSSYEQYF. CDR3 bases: TGTGCCAGCACCCGGGGCGGTAGCTCCTACGAGCAGTACTTC.

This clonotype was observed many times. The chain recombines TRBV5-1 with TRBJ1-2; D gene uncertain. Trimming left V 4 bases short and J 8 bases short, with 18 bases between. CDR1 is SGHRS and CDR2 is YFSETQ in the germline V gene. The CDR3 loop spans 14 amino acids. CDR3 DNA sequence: TGCGCCAGCAGCGCCGTGATGGGGAACCTGGGCTACACCTTC. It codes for CASSAVMGNLGYTF.

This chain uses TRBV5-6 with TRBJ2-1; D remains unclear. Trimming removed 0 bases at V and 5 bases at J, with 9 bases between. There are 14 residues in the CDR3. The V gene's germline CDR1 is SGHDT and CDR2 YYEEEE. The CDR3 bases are TGTGCCAGCAGCTTGGAGAGGTCTCACAATGAGCAGTTCTTC. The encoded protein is CASSLERSHNEQFF. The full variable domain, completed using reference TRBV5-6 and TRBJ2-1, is DAGVTQSPTHLIKTRGQQVTLRCSPKSGHDTVSWYQQALGQGPQFIFQYYEEEERQRGNFPDRFSGHQFPNYSSELNVNALLLGDSALYLCASSLERSHNEQFFGPGTRLTVL.

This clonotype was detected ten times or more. In DNA form, the CDR3 reads TGTGCCAGCAGTTTCCGGGCAGCCGCAGCTTTCTTT. This codes for CASSFRAAAAFF. V usage is TRBV28 and J usage is TRBJ1-1; D gene uncertain. The CDR3 contains 12 residues. The germline V and J ends were trimmed by 3 bases and 10 bases, with 12 bases remaining between them. The germline gives CDR1 MDHEN, CDR2 SYDVKM.

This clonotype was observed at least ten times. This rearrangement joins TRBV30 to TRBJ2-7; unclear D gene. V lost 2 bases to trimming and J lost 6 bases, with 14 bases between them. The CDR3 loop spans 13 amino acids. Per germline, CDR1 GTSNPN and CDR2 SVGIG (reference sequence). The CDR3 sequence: CAWSRALVAEQYF. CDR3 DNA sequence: TGTGCCTGGAGTAGGGCCCTAGTCGCCGAGCAGTACTTC.

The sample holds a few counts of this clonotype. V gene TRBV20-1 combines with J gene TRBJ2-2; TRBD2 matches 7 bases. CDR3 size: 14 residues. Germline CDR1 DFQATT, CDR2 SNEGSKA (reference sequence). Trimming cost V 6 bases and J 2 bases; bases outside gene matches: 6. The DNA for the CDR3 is TGCAGTGCGAGACCGGGACTAAACACCGGGGAGCTGTTTTTT. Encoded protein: CSARPGLNTGELFF.

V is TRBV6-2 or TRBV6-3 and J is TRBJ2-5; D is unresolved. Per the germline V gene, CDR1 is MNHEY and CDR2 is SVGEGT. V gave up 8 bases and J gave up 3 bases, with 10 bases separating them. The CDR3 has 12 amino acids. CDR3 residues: CASGMEKETQYF. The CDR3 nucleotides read TGTGCCAGCGGAATGGAAAAAGAGACCCAGTACTTC.

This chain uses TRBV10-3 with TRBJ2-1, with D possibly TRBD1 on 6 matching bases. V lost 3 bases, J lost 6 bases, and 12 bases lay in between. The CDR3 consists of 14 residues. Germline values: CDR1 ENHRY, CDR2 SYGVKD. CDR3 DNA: TGTGCCATCAGTGACAAATCGACAGGCAATGAGCAGTTCTTC. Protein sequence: CAISDKSTGNEQFF.

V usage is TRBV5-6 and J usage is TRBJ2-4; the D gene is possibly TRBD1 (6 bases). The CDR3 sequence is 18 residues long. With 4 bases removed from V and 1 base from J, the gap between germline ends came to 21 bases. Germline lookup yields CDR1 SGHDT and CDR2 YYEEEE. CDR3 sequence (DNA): TGTGCCAGCAGCCCGTTAATGGGGGCGGGTCTCGCCAAAAACATTCAGTACTTC. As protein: CASSPLMGAGLAKNIQYF.

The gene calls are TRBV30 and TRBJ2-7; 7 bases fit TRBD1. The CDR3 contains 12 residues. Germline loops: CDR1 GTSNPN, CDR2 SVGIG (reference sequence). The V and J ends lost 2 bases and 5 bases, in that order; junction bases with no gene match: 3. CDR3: CAWSKGANEQYF. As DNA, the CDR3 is TGTGCCTGGAGTAAGGGGGCGAACGAGCAGTACTTC.

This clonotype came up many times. CDR3 in DNA: TGTGCCAGCTCTGAGCCGGGGCGGGAGCGGGGAGAGACCCAGTACTTC. Its translation is CASSEPGRERGETQYF. The chain recombines TRBV2 with TRBJ2-5, with 7 bases aligning to TRBD2. V was clipped by 8 bases and J by 4 bases; unmatched bases: 16. The CDR3 contains 16 residues. Germline lookup yields CDR1 SNHLY and CDR2 FYNNEI.

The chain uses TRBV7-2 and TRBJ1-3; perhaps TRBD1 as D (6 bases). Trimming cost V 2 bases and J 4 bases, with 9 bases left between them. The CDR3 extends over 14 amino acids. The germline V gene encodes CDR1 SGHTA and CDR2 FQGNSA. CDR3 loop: CASSLLQGGNTIYF. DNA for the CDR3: TGTGCCAGCAGCTTACTGCAGGGGGGAAACACCATATATTTT.

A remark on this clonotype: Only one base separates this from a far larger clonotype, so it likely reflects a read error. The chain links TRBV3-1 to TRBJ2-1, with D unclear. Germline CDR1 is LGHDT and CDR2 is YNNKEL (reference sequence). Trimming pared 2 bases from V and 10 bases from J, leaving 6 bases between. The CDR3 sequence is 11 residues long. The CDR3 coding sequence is TGTGCCAGCAGCCAAATGGGCGAGCAGTTCTTC. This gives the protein CASSQMGEQFF.

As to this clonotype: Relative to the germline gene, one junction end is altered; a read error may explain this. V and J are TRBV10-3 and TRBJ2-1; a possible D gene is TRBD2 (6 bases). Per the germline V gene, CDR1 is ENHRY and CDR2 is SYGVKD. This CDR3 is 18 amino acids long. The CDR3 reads CASSEWGTLARGYNEQFF. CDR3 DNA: TGTGCCAGCAGTGAATGGGGGACCCTAGCGAGAGGGTACAATGAGCAGTTCTTC.

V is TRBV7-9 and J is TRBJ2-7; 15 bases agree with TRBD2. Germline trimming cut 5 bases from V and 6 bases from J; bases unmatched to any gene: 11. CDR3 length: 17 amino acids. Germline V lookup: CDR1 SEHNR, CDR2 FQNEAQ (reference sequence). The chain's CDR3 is CASSPPRTSGRAREQYF. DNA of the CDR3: TGTGCCAGCAGCCCACCCCGGACTAGCGGGAGGGCACGCGAGCAGTACTTC.

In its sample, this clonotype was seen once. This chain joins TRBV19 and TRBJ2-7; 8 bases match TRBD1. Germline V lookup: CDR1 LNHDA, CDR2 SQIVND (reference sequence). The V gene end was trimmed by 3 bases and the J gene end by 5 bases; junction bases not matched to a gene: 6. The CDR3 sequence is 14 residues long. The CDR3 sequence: CASSIRGRPDEQYF. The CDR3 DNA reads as TGTGCCAGTAGTATCAGGGGGCGGCCCGACGAGCAGTACTTC. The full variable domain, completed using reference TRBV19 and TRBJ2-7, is DGGITQSPKYLFRKEGQNVTLSCEQNLNHDAMYWYRQDPGQGLRLIYYSQIVNDFQKGDIAEGYSVSREKKESFPLTVTSAQKNPTAFYLCASSIRGRPDEQYFGPGTRLTVT.

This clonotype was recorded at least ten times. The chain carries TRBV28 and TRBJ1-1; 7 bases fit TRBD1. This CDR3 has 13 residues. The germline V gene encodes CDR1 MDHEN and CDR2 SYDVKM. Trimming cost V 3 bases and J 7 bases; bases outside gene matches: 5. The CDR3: CASSFQGVSEAFF. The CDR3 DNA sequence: TGTGCCAGCAGTTTTCAGGGGGTGAGTGAAGCTTTCTTT. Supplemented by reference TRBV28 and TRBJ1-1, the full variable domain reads DVKVTQSSRYLVKRTGEKVFLECVQDMDHENMFWYRQDPGLGLRLIYFSYDVKMKEKGDIPEGYSVSREKKERFSLILESASTNQTSMYLCASSFQGVSEAFFGQGTRLTVV.